This T cell receptor (beta chain) was retrieved from a study of T cell responses to AZD1222 COVID-19 vaccine. General study findings and limits: In a largely white British group with more females than males, clonal diversity was possibly underestimated. Of spike-specific TCRs, nearly half reportedly target regions left unmutated in variants. Spike was spanned by vaccine-associated CD4 TCRs, which were dominant at 160-218 and 743-854. Spike-specific TCR breadth and depth were elevated following two AZD1222 doses.

About this clone itself: Its antigen remains unidentified.

The ends were cut back, 2 bases at V and 3 bases at J, with 6 bases in the middle. The CDR3 sequence is 13 residues long. Germline V gene data show CDR1 as MNHNY and CDR2 as SVGAGI (reference sequence). The assay was immunoSEQ multiplex PCR, and TCRdb's table has in-frame clones only and misses some. The sample holds 140,000 or so clones, roughly nine tenths seen once. This specimen was peripheral blood, taken 28 days after the second AZD1222 dose. The sequence came from an adult who received the AZD1222 COVID-19 vaccine. The V call is TRBV6-6, the J call TRBJ2-3; D is unresolved. The CDR3 region has the DNA TGTGCCAGCAGTTACGCGATGACAGATACGCAGTATTTT. Encoded protein: CASSYAMTDTQYF.